Below, one T cell receptor (beta chain) is given with its context. This clone was seen only once. The antigen it binds to is not known. Per-base qualities were not stored, and no clone one base away is much larger. Counted from cysteine to phenylalanine, this CDR3 has 15 amino acids. Of the read, only the CDR3 DNA is kept; its 45 bases are in frame from base 1. The junction shows trimming of 4 bases on V and 4 bases on J, and the gene matches do not reach 10 bases of it. CDR1 and CDR2, looked up from the germline V gene (reference sequence), are SGHKS and YYEKEE. TCRbeta CDR3 regions were amplified from genomic DNA using the immunoSEQ Assay, a bias-controlled multiplex PCR. Per the authors' processing: Nucleated cell counts per sample were estimated from amplification of reference gene primers within the assay. To quantify the absolute abundance of each unique TCRbeta CDR3 rearrangement, sequence reads were collapsed and filtered. Productive Simpson clonality was computed per sample as the square root of Simpson's diversity index over productive rearrangements. What TCRdb holds here is the immuneACCESS table cut down to in-frame rearrangements. Part of the clones is not present; checked against another copy, under half of the missing clones reflect an unresolved V gene, and the others are unexplained. V and J calls and clone size are as listed in that table; D and trimming were resolved from the DNA. The sample table lists about 29,000 clones, roughly nine tenths of them with a count of one. Of the sample, roughly 9.8% falls within the top ten clones.

Collaborating institutions collected whole blood in K2EDTA tubes following their own protocols. Collaborator samples were shipped for TCRbeta analysis as frozen whole blood, isolated PBMCs, or DNA extracted from either sample type. This entry is derived from a study of blood T cell repertoires in COVID-19 (dated by TCRdb to 2020 to 2021). Turning to the overall study: Samples from collaborators originated in the United States, Italy and Spain and spanned both the acute and convalescent phases of COVID-19. The material from the prospective study consisted of cDNA or gDNA derived from T cells, B-cell-depleted T cells, or PBMCs. Subjects who had been exposed to COVID-19, were actively infected with it, or had recovered from it provided the deeply sampled blood TCRbeta repertoires that made up the dataset. The repertoires were released in a freely available public database meant as a resource for research on the immune response to SARS-CoV-2. Samples came from the ongoing ImmuneRACE study (first 160 participants) plus 1,254 subjects from 6 global collaborators. Nearly every sample came with metadata listing a de-identified subject ID, COVID-19 status, age in years and sex. Where available, HLA class I and class II types were taken from metadata supplied by the sample provider and were not determined by assay-based typing.

Here is what the overall study found, with its caveats: The quantity of clinical and demographic metadata differed by source and by participant and was supplied without curation.

The chain links TRBV5-5 with TRBJ1-1; a stretch of 7 junction bases matches TRBD1. The clonotype was recovered from a human donor in a cohort sampled during active COVID-19. The source material was peripheral blood. The CDR3: CASSPRDSIVTEAFF. The sequenced DNA is TGTGCCAGCAGCCCTCGGGACAGTATTGTCACTGAAGCTTTCTTT.